A selection of T cell receptor beta chains follows, all from one sample in a study of patients and donors after allogeneic stem cell transplantation. TCRdb reprocessed the RT-PCR reads via MiXCR and lists one record per CDR3 protein. The table has roughly 940,000 distinct CDR3 sequences, more than 15% seen once. Sequenced sample: blood, either unsorted or a sorted T cell fraction (not recorded which). Receptor source: a human donor who was either an allogeneic HSCT recipient or a stem cell or donor lymphocyte infusion donor (not recorded which). It is not recorded whose cells these are; they may come from a transplant donor. The CDR3 runs from the conserved cysteine through the conserved F or W. The order of the fields is J gene, CDR3 length, clone size, V gene, D gene, CDR3 DNA, CDR3 protein. The D gene is left open where the match is weak. Clone size is not always given. Where it is, it says once, few, many or a class for expanded clones.

TRBJ2-7	15	.	TRBV2	.	TGTGCCAGCAGTGGGTCGGGGACAAGCTCCTACGAGCAGTACTTC	CASSGSGTSSYEQYF
TRBJ1-2	15	few	TRBV7-2	.	TGTGCCAGCAGCCAAGAGTTCCGCAGGGACGATGGCTACACCTTC	CASSQEFRRDDGYTF
TRBJ2-7	14	.	TRBV29-1	.	TGCAGCGTTGAAGATCAGGGAAAGTGGAACGAGCAGTACTTC	CSVEDQGKWNEQYF
TRBJ2-7	13	few	TRBV20-1	TRBD1	TGCAGTGCGCCGGACAGGGGATCCTACGAGCAGTACTTC	CSAPDRGSYEQYF
TRBJ2-5	15	.	TRBV27	.	TGTGCCAGCAGCCGGGGGAGCGGCTACCAAGAGACCCAGTACTTC	CASSRGSGYQETQYF
TRBJ1-1	13	.	TRBV6-2/TRBV6-3	.	TGTGCCAGCAGGAAAACAGCGGGCACTGAAGCTTTCTTT	CASRKTAGTEAFF
TRBJ2-7	14	.	TRBV5-8	TRBD1	TGTGCCAGCACTTTACGACAGGGAGTTGCAAAGCAGTACTTC	CASTLRQGVAKQYF
TRBJ2-5	15	few	TRBV21-1	.	TGTGCCAGCAGCAAAGGAGGCAGGGGGCGAGAGACCCAGTACTTC	CASSKGGRGRETQYF
TRBJ2-7	15	.	TRBV7-3	TRBD2	TGTGCCAGCAGCCCCGTCCTAGCGGGGACCTACGAGCAGTACTTC	CASSPVLAGTYEQYF
TRBJ2-5	15	few	TRBV9	.	TGTGCCAGCAGCCGAACAGGGAATGCAAAAGAGACCCAGTACTTC	CASSRTGNAKETQYF
TRBJ2-3	14	few	TRBV4-3	.	TGCGCCAGCAGCCAAGACAGGGCACCAGATACGCAGTATTTT	CASSQDRAPDTQYF
TRBJ2-7	16	few	TRBV7-9	.	TGTGCCAGCAGCTTAGCGGCATGGGGGGCCTCCTACGAGCAGTACTTC	CASSLAAWGASYEQYF
TRBJ2-1	14	.	TRBV5-1	TRBD2	TGCGCCAGCAGCAACACGGCTAGCGGGGGGACCCAGTTCTTC	CASSNTASGGTQFF
TRBJ2-1	15	few	TRBV28	.	TGTGCCAGCAGATACCTACGGGCAGGGAGGAATGAGCAGTTCTTC	CASRYLRAGRNEQFF
TRBJ2-5	11	many	TRBV24-1	.	TGTGCCACCAGTGATTCGGAGACCCAGTACTTC	CATSDSETQYF
TRBJ2-1	14	few	TRBV20-1	TRBD2	TGCAGTGCTAGTCGCGGGGGGCCGTACAATGAGCAGTTCTTC	CSASRGGPYNEQFF
TRBJ2-3	14	.	TRBV6-1	TRBD2	TGTGCCAGCAGACCCGGGGGGAGCACAGATACGCAGTATTTT	CASRPGGSTDTQYF
TRBJ2-5	17	.	TRBV20-1	TRBD2	TGCAGTGCTAGAGATCAAAATAGCGGGGGGGTCAGGCAGACCCAGTACTTC	CSARDQNSGGVRQTQYF
TRBJ2-1	15	.	TRBV9	TRBD2	TGTGCCAGCAGTGCCACTAGCGGGAGGGGGGCTGAGCAGTTCTTC	CASSATSGRGAEQFF
TRBJ1-5	14	.	TRBV5-5	.	TGTGCCAGCAGCTTTGGCGGACTCAATCAGCCCCAGCATTTT	CASSFGGLNQPQHF
TRBJ2-7	13	.	TRBV20-1	TRBD1	TGCAGTGCTCAGGACAGGACCGTTTACGAGCAGTACTTC	CSAQDRTVYEQYF
TRBJ1-2	12	few	TRBV7-2	.	TGTGCCAGCAGCCCCAGGAGCAATGGCTACACCTTC	CASSPRSNGYTF
TRBJ1-2	16	few	TRBV21-1	.	TGTGCCAGCAGAAGGGGCAAAAAGACAGTTAACTATGGCTACACCTTC	CASRRGKKTVNYGYTF
TRBJ1-2	17	few	TRBV5-6	TRBD1	TGTGCCAGCAGCTTCGGGACAGGGGGTCCAATGTTCTATGGCTACACCTTC	CASSFGTGGPMFYGYTF
TRBJ2-1	11	.	TRBV27	.	TGTGCCAGCAGCCGCGGACAGGAGCAGTTCTTC	CASSRGQEQFF
TRBJ2-7	16	.	TRBV6-2/TRBV6-3	TRBD2	TGTGCCAGCAGCAACAACGGACTAGCGGGATTCTACGAGCAGTACTTC	CASSNNGLAGFYEQYF
TRBJ1-4	15	many	TRBV20-1	.	TGCAGTGCTAGAGATCTGGAACAGATTAATGAAAAACTGTTTTTT	CSARDLEQINEKLFF